The following is a T cell receptor (beta chain) sequence with its context. These data originate in a study of blood T cell repertoires in COVID-19. Across the study: The study drew acute and convalescent COVID-19 samples from the United States, Italy and Spain.

V shed 0 bases and J 5 bases; nucleotides not matched to a gene: 2. The CDR3 consists of 15 residues. Germline values: CDR1 PRHDT, CDR2 FYEKMQ (reference sequence). Those who participated ranged in age from roughly 18 to 89 years and resided in 20 to 30 US areas. Cohorts were determined from participant-reported clinical history. Original methodology: Amplification with reference gene primers provided the estimates of nucleated cell counts. Profiling relied on immunoSEQ multiplex PCR, and the TCRdb table lists in-frame clones only, not all of them. For V, J and clone size, that table is used; D and trimming come from the DNA. The table includes 310,000 or so clones, roughly 86% detected once.

The specimen sequenced was PBMCs or T cells enriched from blood (not recorded which). This chain joins TRBV13 and TRBJ2-1; 9 bases are a match to TRBD2. The origin of this receptor is a woman aged 18-29 years who had recovered from COVID-19. As DNA, the CDR3 is TGTGCCAGCAGCTTAGGGCTAGCGGGGCACAATGAGCAGTTCTTC. Protein sequence: CASSLGLAGHNEQFF. The full variable domain, with the rest looked up from reference TRBV13 and TRBJ2-1, is AAGVIQSPRHLIKEKRETATLKCYPIPRHDTVYWYQQGPGQDPQFLISFYEKMQSDKGSIPDRFSAQQFSDYHSELNMSSLELGDSALYFCASSLGLAGHNEQFFGPGTRLTVL.